This T cell receptor beta chain emerged from a study of T cell responses to AZD1222 COVID-19 vaccine. Study information: The analysis combined second doses at about 4 or about 12 weeks.

General study results and limits: Clonal diversity was possibly underestimated, and the donors were mostly white British, with more females.

Germline V lookup: CDR1 MGHDK, CDR2 SYGVNS. Trimming left V 7 bases short and J 0 bases short, with 10 bases between. The CDR3 spans 14 residues. The protocol was immunoSEQ multiplex PCR, while the TCRdb copy is restricted to in-frame clones and leaves out a portion. The data contain about 130,000 clones, less than 95% of them singletons. This clone was counted once. Its target is unknown. The sequencing used peripheral blood, collected on day 0 of AZD1222 vaccination. V usage is TRBV25-1 and J usage is TRBJ1-3, with unresolved D. The clonotype originates from an adult in good health. CDR3 sequence reads: CASKGASSGNTIYF. The CDR3 coding sequence is TGTGCCAGCAAAGGCGCCAGCTCTGGAAACACCATATATTTT.